The 28 T cell receptor beta chains below come from one sample, sequenced in a study of T-cell reconstitution after alpha-beta-depleted transplantation in children. TCRbeta library preparation incorporated unique molecular identifiers. TCRdb re-analysed the PCR reads in MiXCR, keeping a single row per CDR3 protein. The data contain hundreds of thousands of distinct CDR3 sequences, under 15% of them seen just once; the ten biggest clones take up 2.2%. The sample was PBMCs, mostly from graft donor cells, taken 360 days after TCRalphabeta/CD19-depleted stem cell transplant. These receptors were collected from a male patient between 5 and 17 years old who had a stem cell transplant for acute myeloid leukemia, so the T cells may come from the graft donor.

The chain recombines TRBV20-1 with TRBJ2-1; D unresolved. The CDR3 has 14 amino acids. The V and J ends lost 3 bases and 0 bases respectively, with 9 bases between them. Germline assignment: CDR1 DFQATT and CDR2 SNEGSKA (reference sequence). The CDR3 loop is CSARVLISYNEQFF. In DNA, the CDR3 is TGCAGTGCTAGGGTCCTAATCTCCTACAATGAGCAGTTCTTC.

The chain combines TRBV10-3 with TRBJ2-5; 7 nucleotides line up with TRBD2. This CDR3 contains 14 residues. Losses at the gene ends were 5 bases for V and 5 bases for J; bases not matched to a gene: 8. Germline CDR1 reads ENHRY; CDR2 reads SYGVKD. CDR3 in DNA: TGTGCCATCAGTCCTAGGACTAGTGCGGAGACCCAGTACTTC. Translated: CAISPRTSAETQYF.

Only a few counts were recorded for this clonotype. V usage is TRBV7-9 and J usage is TRBJ2-1, with D possibly being TRBD2 (6 bases). Trimming left V 2 bases short and J 10 bases short, with 12 bases between. The CDR3 length is 13 residues. CDR1 and CDR2 from the germline V gene are SEHNR and FQNEAQ (reference sequence). CDR3 sequence: CASSLPAGREQFF. CDR3 nucleotides: TGTGCCAGCAGCTTACCGGCGGGAAGGGAGCAGTTCTTC.

This clonotype showed up just a few times. The chain employs TRBV7-2 and TRBJ2-2, with a tentative D call TRBD1 (5 bases). Trimming removed 4 bases at V and 6 bases at J, with 12 bases between. CDR3 length equals 14 residues. CDR1 and CDR2 from the germline V gene are SGHTA and FQGNSA. CDR3 sequence (DNA): TGTGCCAGCAGCTCGCAAAGGGGTCCCGGGGAGCTGTTTTTT. Translated, it gives CASSSQRGPGELFF.

The rearrangement uses TRBV7-2 and TRBJ1-5; D is perhaps TRBD1 (5 bases). The V and J ends lost 2 bases and 7 bases respectively, with 15 bases between them. The germline CDR1 and CDR2 sequences are SGHTA and FQGNSA. CDR3 length: 15 amino acids. The CDR3 protein is CASSLPRGAGQPQHF. In DNA, the CDR3 is TGTGCCAGCAGCTTACCCCGGGGCGCGGGGCAGCCCCAGCATTTT.

The V gene is TRBV4-2, the J gene TRBJ2-3, with 10 bases identical to TRBD1. The V segment lost 1 base and the J segment 0 bases; nucleotides outside the gene matches: 4. The CDR3 extends over 17 amino acids. Germline V CDR1 and CDR2: LGHNA, YNFKEQ. CDR3 in DNA: TGTGCCAGCAGCCAAGTCCAGGGACAGGGGAGCACAGATACGCAGTATTTT. Its translation: CASSQVQGQGSTDTQYF.

This clonotype came up a few times. The V and J genes are TRBV9 and TRBJ2-1, with D perhaps matching TRBD2 (6 bases). The CDR3 has 16 amino acids. Germline loops: CDR1 SGDLS, CDR2 YYNGEE. V was clipped by 4 bases and J by 3 bases, with 17 bases between them. This chain's CDR3 is CASSLGTLPSYNEQFF. The CDR3 coding sequence is TGTGCCAGCAGCCTTGGGACTTTGCCCAGCTACAATGAGCAGTTCTTC. Together with reference TRBV9 and TRBJ2-1, the CDR3 gives the full variable domain: DSGVTQTPKHLITATGQRVTLRCSPRSGDLSVYWYQQSLDQGLQFLIQYYNGEERAKGNILERFSAQQFPDLHSELNLSSLELGDSALYFCASSLGTLPSYNEQFFGPGTRLTVL.

This clonotype was counted only a few times. The genes are TRBV27 and TRBJ2-6, with D perhaps TRBD1 (5 bases). The CDR3 has 15 residues. Per the germline V gene, CDR1 is MNHEY and CDR2 is SMNVEV (reference sequence). Trimming took 7 bases from V and 0 from J, leaving 10 bases between them. CDR3 amino acids: CASTPQGSGANVLTF. The CDR3 nucleotides are TGTGCCAGCACCCCCCAGGGCTCTGGGGCCAACGTCCTGACTTTC. Looking up the rest from reference TRBV27 and TRBJ2-6 gives the full variable domain: EAQVTQNPRYLITVTGKKLTVTCSQNMNHEYMSWYRQDPGLGLRQIYYSMNVEVTDKGDVPEGYKVSRKEKRNFPLILESPSPNQTSLYFCASTPQGSGANVLTFGAGSRLTVL.

This clonotype was seen only a few times. The V gene is TRBV7-6, the J gene TRBJ1-6; tentatively, D is TRBD1 (6 bases). V dropped 5 bases and J dropped 6 bases, with 11 bases sitting between them. The CDR3 length is 14 residues. CDR1 is SGHVS, CDR2 FNYEAQ, per germline. The CDR3 spells CASSRGQTNSPLHF. The DNA of the CDR3 is TGTGCCAGCAGCCGCGGACAGACTAATTCACCCCTCCACTTT.

The chain couples TRBV24-1 to TRBJ2-1, with 9 bases that match TRBD1. With 0 bases clipped from V and 7 bases from J, the junction kept 6 bases outside the gene matches. Looked up from germline, CDR1 is KGHDR and CDR2 is SFDVKD. The CDR3 length is 16 residues. CDR3 nucleotide sequence: TGTGCCACCAGTGATTTGGCGAGACAGGGGGTGAATGAGCAGTTCTTC. It specifies CATSDLARQGVNEQFF.

This clonotype was seen only a few times. The V and J genes are TRBV6-2 or TRBV6-3 and TRBJ1-5; no reliable D call. The germline CDR1 and CDR2 sequences are MNHEY and SVGEGT. The V end lost 4 bases, the J end lost 0 bases, and 10 bases lay between the germline ends. The CDR3 spans 15 residues. The CDR3 coding sequence is TGTGCCAGCAGTTCCACGGTGTTTAGCAATCAGCCCCAGCATTTT. Residues: CASSSTVFSNQPQHF.

The rearrangement joins TRBV12-3 or TRBV12-4 to TRBJ1-2; D unresolved. This CDR3 spans 12 amino acids. The V end lost 7 bases, the J end lost 5 bases, and 11 bases lay between the germline ends. CDR3 coding DNA: TGTGCCAGCACCATTGACCGATATGGCTACACCTTC. Amino acids: CASTIDRYGYTF.

The table lists this clonotype with many counts. The V gene is TRBV28, the J gene TRBJ2-5; possibly TRBD1 or TRBD2 for D (5 bases each). Trimming removed 6 bases from V and 5 bases from J, with 16 bases in between. The CDR3 sequence is 14 residues long. Germline V gene sequence: CDR1 MDHEN, CDR2 SYDVKM. The CDR3 loop reads CASSPRRGWETQYF. The CDR3 DNA sequence: TGTGCCAGCAGCCCAAGACGGGGCTGGGAGACCCAGTACTTC.

This clonotype was observed a few times. V is TRBV28 and J is TRBJ2-5; 10 bases fit TRBD2. CDR3 size: 15 residues. Germline CDR1 reads MDHEN; CDR2 reads SYDVKM. Trimming took 6 bases from V and 5 from J; bases not matched to a gene: 9. The CDR3 is CASSILAGDSETQYF. CDR3 nucleotides: TGTGCCAGCAGCATCCTAGCGGGAGATAGCGAGACCCAGTACTTC.

The table lists this clonotype with a few counts. The chain links TRBV6-5 to TRBJ2-2, with TRBD2 identical over 8 bases. Germline CDR1 reads MNHEY; CDR2 reads SVGAGI. The CDR3 has 19 residues. The V gene end was trimmed by 0 bases and the J gene end by 4 bases; junction bases not matched to a gene: 13. The CDR3 DNA sequence: TGTGCCAGCAGTTACTCGAAATTGTCGGGAGGGCCCAGCACCGGGGAGCTGTTTTTT. This translates into CASSYSKLSGGPSTGELFF.

This clonotype was counted only a few times. V gene TRBV18 combines with J gene TRBJ2-1; D tentatively reads TRBD1 or TRBD2 (6 bases each). V dropped 5 bases and J dropped 3 bases, with 23 bases sitting between them. Germline loops: CDR1 KGHSH, CDR2 LQKENI. The length of the CDR3 is 18 residues. CDR3 sequence (DNA): TGTGCCAGCTCAAACGCCAGGCACGGGGGCGAATACTACAATGAGCAGTTCTTC. It encodes CASSNARHGGEYYNEQFF.

The chain joins TRBV20-1 to TRBJ2-2; 11 bases match TRBD2. This CDR3 has 13 residues. The V gene's germline CDR1 is DFQATT and CDR2 SNEGSKA (reference sequence). Trimming removed 6 bases from V and 5 bases from J; junction bases left unmatched: 2. CDR3 region: CSARLAGTGELFF. The CDR3 DNA reads as TGCAGTGCAAGACTAGCGGGGACCGGGGAGCTGTTTTTT.

This clonotype was detected many times. V and J are TRBV28 and TRBJ2-6; 8 nucleotides match TRBD2. Germline V CDR1 and CDR2: MDHEN, SYDVKM. Trimming cost V 2 bases and J 0 bases; bases outside gene matches: 21. The CDR3 runs to 23 residues. This CDR3 reads CASSLVGRGGAFLSLSGANVLTF. The CDR3 nucleotides read TGTGCCAGCAGTTTAGTAGGTCGGGGGGGCGCTTTTCTCTCTCTCTCTGGGGCCAACGTCCTGACTTTC.

Many counts were recorded for this clonotype. This chain links TRBV6-5 with TRBJ2-3; D perhaps matches TRBD2 (5 bases). CDR1 MNHEY and CDR2 SVGAGI come from the germline V gene. The CDR3 spans 14 residues. Trimming left V 3 bases short and J 4 bases short, with 11 bases between. CDR3 sequence: CASSYFAGPDTQYF. The CDR3 nucleotides are TGTGCCAGCAGTTATTTTGCGGGCCCAGATACGCAGTATTTT.

This clonotype was detected a few times. The V gene is TRBV7-2, the J gene TRBJ1-5; D gene ambiguous. Per germline, CDR1 SGHTA and CDR2 FQGNSA. The V gene lost 0 bases and the J gene lost 4 bases, with 7 bases spanning the gap. CDR3 size: 14 residues. DNA of the CDR3: TGTGCCAGCAGCTTAGCAGCCGTAAATCAGCCCCAGCATTTT. Its translation: CASSLAAVNQPQHF.

Only a few counts were recorded for this clonotype. The chain combines TRBV7-2 with TRBJ2-1, with TRBD2 matching 7 bases. Germline V gene sequence: CDR1 SGHTA, CDR2 FQGNSA. Trimming took 6 bases from V and 8 from J; bases not matched to a gene: 13. The CDR3 totals 15 residues. DNA for the CDR3: TGTGCCAGCAGGTTCCTTAGGGACTATGGCTATGAGCAGTTCTTC. It translates to CASRFLRDYGYEQFF.

In this sample, this clonotype turned up many times. This CDR3 reads CASSELRQASYEQYF. The CDR3 nucleotides read TGTGCCAGCAGTGAACTTCGACAGGCGTCCTACGAGCAGTACTTC. The J gene is TRBJ2-7, the V gene TRBV28; tentatively, D is TRBD1 (6 bases). Trimming removed 5 bases at V and 1 base at J, with 15 bases between. From germline, CDR1 is MDHEN and CDR2 SYDVKM. The CDR3 covers 15 residues.

V gene TRBV4-3 combines with J gene TRBJ2-2; a possible D gene is TRBD2 (5 bases). Per germline, CDR1 LGHNA and CDR2 YSLEER. The length of the CDR3 is 15 residues. V was pared by 1 base and J by 4 bases, with 10 bases between. The CDR3 loop is CASSQGASSTGELFF. The DNA of the CDR3 is TGCGCCAGCAGCCAAGGGGCTAGCAGCACCGGGGAGCTGTTTTTT.

Here the CDR3 DNA reads TGTGCCAGCAGCCAAGAATCCGATGCGGGGCCGCCGGGCTGCAATCAGCCCCAGCATTTT. Residues: CASSQESDAGPPGCNQPQHF. The V gene is TRBV3-1, the J gene TRBJ1-5; maybe TRBD1 (5 bases). V lost 0 bases, J lost 2 bases, and 23 bases lay in between. The CDR3 has 20 residues. Germline V gene lookup returns CDR1 LGHDT and CDR2 YNNKEL (reference sequence).

There are many counts of this clonotype. The chain links TRBV29-1 to TRBJ2-4; 7 nucleotides match TRBD1. Germline V gene data show CDR1 as SQVTM and CDR2 as ANQGSEA. V was clipped by 6 bases and J by 1 base; unmatched bases: 3. This CDR3 contains 13 residues. The CDR3 region has the DNA TGCAGCGTGGAGACAGGGGCCAAAAACATTCAGTACTTC. Its translation: CSVETGAKNIQYF.

This clonotype has at least ten counts. V gene TRBV6-2 or TRBV6-3 combines with J gene TRBJ2-7, with D perhaps given as TRBD1 or TRBD2 (5 bases each). Looked up from germline, CDR1 is MNHEY and CDR2 is SVGEGT. The germline V and J ends were trimmed by 5 bases and 3 bases, with 20 bases remaining between them. CDR3 length: 16 amino acids. This CDR3 is CASSRDAQYGYYEQYF. The CDR3 DNA follows: TGTGCCAGCAGTCGGGACGCCCAATACGGTTACTACGAGCAGTACTTC.

The V call is TRBV20-1, the J call TRBJ2-5; D unclear. There are 15 residues in the CDR3. The V gene lost 2 bases and the J gene lost 1 base, with 14 bases spanning the gap. In germline, CDR1 is DFQATT, CDR2 SNEGSKA (reference sequence). The CDR3: CSARSASSPQETQYF. Here the CDR3 DNA reads TGCAGTGCTAGATCGGCGAGCTCCCCCCAAGAGACCCAGTACTTC.

This clonotype has only a few counts. The rearrangement joins TRBV4-1 to TRBJ2-3; D is perhaps TRBD2 (7 bases). The germline V gene encodes CDR1 MGHRA and CDR2 YSYEKL. V was shortened by 3 bases and J by 4 bases, with 14 bases between the two germline ends. The CDR3 runs to 15 residues. CDR3 in DNA: TGCGCCAGCAGCCACGGGGGGCGGTACGCAGATACGCAGTATTTT. It yields the protein CASSHGGRYADTQYF.